This T cell receptor (beta chain) comes out of a study of T cell repertoires in cytomegalovirus infection. Background on the study: Public TCR beta signature analysis indicated the presence of both CMV infection and matching HLA type. Study conclusions and caveats: Cumulative public TCR beta family frequency identified CMV carriers with the relevant HLA. HLA-C-restricted CMV clonotypes gave the most frequent clonotype in two of eight donors.

CDR3 length equals 15 residues. V was clipped by 2 bases and J by 4 bases; unmatched bases: 3. CDR1 SGHDT and CDR2 YYEEEE come from the germline V gene. This clonotype was detected only a few times. Its antigen is unidentified. TCRdb re-derived calls from the reads in MiXCR, one entry per CDR3 protein. The repertoire consists of about 490,000 distinct CDR3 sequences, with approximately 11% occurring once and the leading ten covering 9.5% to 13%. The sample comprised PBMCs. This TCR was sampled from a human donor in good health (CMV status not recorded). Some clones in this sample may be carry-over from other donors' samples. This chain joins TRBV5-6 and TRBJ2-3; 11 bases map to TRBD2. The DNA for the CDR3 is TGTGCCAGCAGCTTTAGCGGGAGGGTGCCAGATACGCAGTATTTT. Its translation is CASSFSGRVPDTQYF.